This T cell receptor (beta chain) is from a study of blood T cell repertoires in COVID-19. In the original processing: Reference gene primer amplification in the assay estimated nucleated cell counts. The data were produced by immunoSEQ multiplex PCR, yet TCRdb's version contains in-frame clones alone and is incomplete. Clone size and V and J calls were adopted from that table, with D and trimming inferred from the DNA. The profile shows 150,000 or so clones, approximately 80% of them singletons. The participants were between roughly 18 and 100 years old and came from some 23 US areas. Donors of Cohort 3 who recovered were those that had two negative PCRs, clearance, or symptom resolution. The specimen was PBMCs or T cells enriched from blood (not recorded which). The sequence was obtained from a man between 40 and 49 years old who had recovered from COVID-19.

This chain's CDR3 is CASSLDTRNGNTIYF. The CDR3 region has the DNA TGTGCCAGCAGTTTAGATACGAGAAATGGAAACACCATATATTTT. The chain combines TRBV28 with TRBJ1-3; D remains unclear. Germline values: CDR1 MDHEN, CDR2 SYDVKM. The CDR3 contains 15 residues. V dropped 2 bases and J dropped 3 bases, with 11 bases sitting between them.